The 24 T cell receptor beta chains presented below share a single source sample, sequenced in a study of T cell repertoires in cytomegalovirus infection. Each CDR3 protein gets one entry after TCRdb re-called the reads with MiXCR. The table has about 440,000 distinct CDR3 sequences, about 33% seen once. Sample: PBMCs. The receptors were sampled from a human donor in good health (CMV status not recorded). Some clones in this sample may be carry-over from other donors' samples.

The V call is TRBV20-1, the J call TRBJ1-3; D remains unclear. V shed 2 bases and J shed 0 bases, with 8 bases lying between them. CDR3 length: 14 amino acids. CDR1 and CDR2 (germline): DFQATT, SNEGSKA (reference sequence). The CDR3 sequence: CSARISTSGNTIYF. Here the CDR3 DNA reads TGCAGTGCTAGAATCTCCACCTCTGGAAACACCATATATTTT.

This clonotype has only a few counts. The chain employs TRBV20-1 and TRBJ2-1, with a tentative D call TRBD1 (6 bases). Germline values: CDR1 DFQATT, CDR2 SNEGSKA (reference sequence). There are 14 residues in the CDR3. V was pared by 5 bases and J by 1 base, with 12 bases between. CDR3 residues: CSAQTGVSYNEQFF. The CDR3 DNA reads as TGCAGTGCTCAGACAGGAGTATCCTACAATGAGCAGTTCTTC.

The chain carries TRBV4-1 and TRBJ1-1; TRBD1 is a possible D gene (5 bases). The CDR3 length is 16 residues. The germline V gene encodes CDR1 MGHRA and CDR2 YSYEKL. Trimming shortened V by 0 bases and J by 1 base, and 12 bases separated the two germline ends. CDR3 in amino acids: CASSQEWGRTNTEAFF. The CDR3 region has the DNA TGCGCCAGCAGCCAAGAATGGGGACGGACGAACACTGAAGCTTTCTTT.

This clonotype has just a few counts. The chain combines TRBV7-8 with TRBJ1-1; no clear D gene. The length of the CDR3 is 13 residues. Germline-derived CDR1 and CDR2 are SGHVS and FQNEAQ. The germline V and J ends were trimmed by 5 bases and 7 bases, with 14 bases remaining between them. This chain's CDR3 is CASSPTSWIEAFF. CDR3 sequence (DNA): TGTGCCAGCAGCCCGACAAGCTGGATTGAAGCTTTCTTT.

In the case of this clonotype: The CDR3 carries no conserved terminal phenylalanine or tryptophan, so it likely arises from a read error. The chain recombines TRBV19 with TRBJ1-2; TRBD1 aligns across 7 bases. Germline V CDR1 and CDR2: LNHDA, SQIVND (reference sequence). Trimming took 4 bases from V and 8 from J; bases not matched to a gene: 13. This CDR3 is built from 15 residues. The CDR3 loop reads CASSTRDRGYLGYTL. The CDR3 DNA reads as TGTGCCAGTAGTACTCGGGACAGAGGGTACTTGGGCTACACCTTA.

Ten or more counts support this clonotype. This sequence joins TRBV7-2 and TRBJ2-5; possible D gene TRBD2, 5 bases. Germline-derived CDR1 and CDR2 are SGHTA and FQGNSA. V was pared by 2 bases and J by 3 bases, with 22 bases between. The CDR3 spans 18 residues. CDR3 residues: CASSLRGFEPALKETQYF. DNA for the CDR3: TGTGCCAGCAGCTTACGAGGGTTTGAACCAGCCTTAAAAGAGACCCAGTACTTC. Full variable domain (outside the CDR3, taken from reference TRBV7-2 and TRBJ2-5): GAGVSQSPSNKVTEKGKDVELRCDPISGHTALYWYRQSLGQGLEFLIYFQGNSAPDKSGLPSDRFSAERTGGSVSTLTIQRTQQEDSAVYLCASSLRGFEPALKETQYFGPGTRLLVL.

This clonotype has only a few counts. The V call is TRBV19, the J call TRBJ2-1, with 8 bases identical to TRBD2. Germline V gives CDR1 LNHDA, CDR2 SQIVND (reference sequence). With 4 bases clipped from V and 7 bases from J, the junction kept 12 bases outside the gene matches. This CDR3 contains 16 residues. The CDR3 is CASSTQGGLVSNEQFF. In nucleotides, the CDR3 is TGTGCCAGTAGTACCCAAGGGGGACTAGTATCGAATGAGCAGTTCTTC. The complete variable domain, with remaining parts taken from reference TRBV19 and TRBJ2-1, reads DGGITQSPKYLFRKEGQNVTLSCEQNLNHDAMYWYRQDPGQGLRLIYYSQIVNDFQKGDIAEGYSVSREKKESFPLTVTSAQKNPTAFYLCASSTQGGLVSNEQFFGPGTRLTVL.

This clonotype was seen a handful of times. This rearrangement joins TRBV12-3 or TRBV12-4 to TRBJ1-2; D is uncertain. The V and J ends lost 5 bases and 4 bases respectively, with 14 bases between them. The CDR3 length is 14 residues. The CDR3 reads CASSLQYGPYGYTF. In DNA form, the CDR3 reads TGTGCCAGCAGTCTACAGTACGGCCCCTATGGCTACACCTTC.

The chain joins TRBV28 to TRBJ2-5, with 7 bases aligning to TRBD2. CDR1 is MDHEN and CDR2 is SYDVKM in the germline V gene. Germline trimming cut 2 bases from V and 5 bases from J; bases unmatched to any gene: 11. The CDR3 length is 16 residues. In nucleotides, the CDR3 is TGTGCCAGCAGTTTACTGGTCAGTGCGGGGGTGGAGACCCAGTACTTC. It encodes CASSLLVSAGVETQYF.

This chain links TRBV2 with TRBJ1-1; D not certain. Germline V gives CDR1 SNHLY, CDR2 FYNNEI. V was shortened by 8 bases and J by 3 bases, with 10 bases between the two germline ends. This CDR3 contains 12 residues. CDR3 in amino acids: CASAQAYTEAFF. The CDR3 coding sequence is TGTGCCAGCGCCCAGGCGTACACTGAAGCTTTCTTT.

This clonotype was counted a few times. The chain carries TRBV7-9 and TRBJ2-7; D call uncertain. The germline V gene has CDR1 SEHNR and CDR2 FQNEAQ (reference sequence). V was clipped by 1 base and J by 0 bases, with 19 bases between them. The CDR3 consists of 18 residues. The CDR3 sequence is CASSLEETGRTLSYEQYF. CDR3 bases: TGTGCCAGCAGCTTAGAAGAAACCGGACGGACCCTCTCCTACGAGCAGTACTTC.

Concerning this clonotype: An end of the junction does not agree with germline; a read error may underlie this. The chain is built from TRBV7-6 and TRBJ2-1, with 9 nucleotides matching TRBD2. The germline CDR1 and CDR2 sequences are SGHVS and FNYEAQ. The CDR3 runs to 15 residues. The CDR3 DNA sequence: TGTGCCAGCAGCTTAGCCGCGGGGGGGAACAATGCGCAGTTCTTC. Translating it yields CASSLAAGGNNAQFF. Filled out from reference TRBV7-6 and TRBJ2-1, the complete variable domain reads GAGVSQSPRYKVTKRGQDVALRCDPISGHVSLYWYRQALGQGPEFLTYFNYEAQQDKSGLPNDRFSAERPEGSISTLTIQRTEQRDSAMYRCASSLAAGGNNAQFFGPGTRLTVL.

This chain joins TRBV5-1 and TRBJ2-1; 8 positions agree with TRBD2. The germline V gene has CDR1 SGHRS and CDR2 YFSETQ. The CDR3 totals 14 residues. V was clipped by 4 bases and J by 7 bases; unmatched bases: 7. The CDR3 nucleotides read TGCGCCAGCAGCGGGGGACTAGAACCTAATGAGCAGTTCTTC. Amino acids: CASSGGLEPNEQFF.

This clonotype has a count of ten or more. This chain uses TRBV7-2 with TRBJ1-4, with D perhaps matching TRBD1 (5 bases). V lost 5 bases to trimming and J lost 2 bases, with 12 bases between them. The CDR3 is 15 amino acids. Germline V gives CDR1 SGHTA, CDR2 FQGNSA. The CDR3 reads CASSRQIATNEKLFF. The CDR3 region has the DNA TGTGCCAGCAGCCGACAGATCGCCACTAATGAAAAACTGTTTTTT.

This clonotype was observed a single time. The chain recombines TRBV27 with TRBJ2-5, with TRBD2 as a possible D gene (5 bases). Germline V gene data show CDR1 as MNHEY and CDR2 as SMNVEV (reference sequence). The CDR3 contains 14 residues. The germline V and J ends were trimmed by 3 bases and 5 bases, with 13 bases remaining between them. Written as DNA, the CDR3 is TGTGCCAGCAGTTTGGACTTCTCCTCGGAGACCCAGTACTTC. As protein: CASSLDFSSETQYF.

The chain is built from TRBV5-4 and TRBJ2-1, with D perhaps matching TRBD1 (6 bases). Germline V lookup: CDR1 SGHNT, CDR2 YYREEE (reference sequence). The CDR3 length is 14 residues. V lost 3 bases, J lost 1 base, and 8 bases lay in between. The CDR3 DNA is TGTGCCAGCAGCTACAGGGTTTCCTACAATGAGCAGTTCTTC. Protein sequence: CASSYRVSYNEQFF. Full variable domain (missing parts from reference TRBV5-4 and TRBJ2-1): ETGVTQSPTHLIKTRGQQVTLRCSSQSGHNTVSWYQQALGQGPQFIFQYYREEENGRGNFPPRFSGLQFPNYSSELNVNALELDDSALYLCASSYRVSYNEQFFGPGTRLTVL.

This clonotype came up many times. CDR3 sequence: CASSLAKKNYEQYF. CDR3 DNA: TGTGCCAGCAGCTTAGCGAAAAAGAACTACGAGCAGTACTTC. The J gene is TRBJ2-7, the V gene TRBV7-2; D unresolved. The V gene's germline CDR1 is SGHTA and CDR2 FQGNSA. The V gene lost 0 bases and the J gene lost 3 bases, with 9 bases spanning the gap. The CDR3 covers 14 residues.

This chain joins TRBV5-1 and TRBJ2-7; maybe TRBD1 (6 bases). This CDR3 has 13 residues. Germline assignment: CDR1 SGHRS and CDR2 YFSETQ. V gave up 4 bases and J gave up 7 bases, with 15 bases separating them. The CDR3 DNA is TGCGCCAGCAGCGCAGGGGCGGGTGGTGAGCAGTACTTC. Residues: CASSAGAGGEQYF.

Remarks on this clonotype: A single base separates this from a much larger clone, so it may be a read error. This chain uses TRBV7-8 with TRBJ2-3; D is unclear. The CDR3 extends over 13 amino acids. Trimming stripped 2 bases from V and 0 bases from J, with 3 bases between. CDR1 is SGHVS, CDR2 FQNEAQ, per germline. Written as DNA, the CDR3 is TGTGCCAGCAGCTTAATGAGCACAGATACGCAGTATTTT. Translating it yields CASSLMSTDTQYF.

This clonotype appeared many times. The chain employs TRBV7-6 and TRBJ2-1; D remains unclear. V was shortened by 0 bases and J by 5 bases, with 5 bases between the two germline ends. The CDR3 consists of 13 residues. Germline V gene data show CDR1 as SGHVS and CDR2 as FNYEAQ. In nucleotides, the CDR3 is TGTGCCAGCAGCTTAGCACACAACAATGAGCAGTTCTTC. Translated, it gives CASSLAHNNEQFF. The variable domain in full, completed from reference TRBV7-6 and TRBJ2-1, reads GAGVSQSPRYKVTKRGQDVALRCDPISGHVSLYWYRQALGQGPEFLTYFNYEAQQDKSGLPNDRFSAERPEGSISTLTIQRTEQRDSAMYRCASSLAHNNEQFFGPGTRLTVL.

This clonotype was seen more than once but under ten times. The chain employs TRBV19 and TRBJ2-6, with D uncertain. The CDR3 has 15 residues. The germline V and J ends were trimmed by 5 bases and 1 base, with 9 bases remaining between them. Germline CDR1 reads LNHDA; CDR2 reads SQIVND (reference sequence). The CDR3 protein is CASSPQQSGANVLTF. The CDR3 DNA reads TGTGCCAGTAGTCCACAGCAGTCTGGGGCCAACGTCCTGACTTTC.

The chain combines TRBV12-3 or TRBV12-4 with TRBJ2-2, with D unclear. The CDR3 length is 12 residues. V shed 4 bases and J shed 6 bases, with 6 bases lying between them. CDR3 nucleotide sequence: TGTGCCAGCAGTTGGATTGCCGGGGAGCTGTTTTTT. It yields the protein CASSWIAGELFF.

This clonotype was found a few times. V and J are TRBV6-2 or TRBV6-3 and TRBJ2-7, with a possible D match to TRBD1 (5 bases). Trimming removed 8 bases from V and 3 bases from J, with 11 bases in between. The CDR3 has 12 amino acids. Per the germline V gene, CDR1 is MNHEY and CDR2 is SVGEGT. CDR3 sequence: CASADSYYEQYF. The DNA for the CDR3 is TGTGCCAGCGCCGACAGCTACTACGAGCAGTACTTC.

This chain connects TRBV27 to TRBJ2-5; D gene unclear. From germline, CDR1 is MNHEY and CDR2 SMNVEV (reference sequence). CDR3 size: 11 residues. V was clipped by 4 bases and J by 7 bases, with 7 bases between them. Here the CDR3 reads CASSSYGTQYF. CDR3 coding DNA: TGTGCCAGCAGTTCGTATGGGACCCAGTACTTC.